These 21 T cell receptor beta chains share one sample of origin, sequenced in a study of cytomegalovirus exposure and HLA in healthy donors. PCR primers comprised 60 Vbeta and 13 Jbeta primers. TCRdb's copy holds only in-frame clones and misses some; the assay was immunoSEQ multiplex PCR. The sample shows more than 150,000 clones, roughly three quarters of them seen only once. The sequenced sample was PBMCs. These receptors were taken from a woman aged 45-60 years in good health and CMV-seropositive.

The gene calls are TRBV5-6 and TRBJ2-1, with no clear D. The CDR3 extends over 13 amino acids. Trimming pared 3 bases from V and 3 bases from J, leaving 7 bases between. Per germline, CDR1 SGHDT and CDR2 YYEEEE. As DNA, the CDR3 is TGTGCCAGCAGCTCGTCCTACTACAATGAGCAGTTCTTC. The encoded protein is CASSSSYYNEQFF.

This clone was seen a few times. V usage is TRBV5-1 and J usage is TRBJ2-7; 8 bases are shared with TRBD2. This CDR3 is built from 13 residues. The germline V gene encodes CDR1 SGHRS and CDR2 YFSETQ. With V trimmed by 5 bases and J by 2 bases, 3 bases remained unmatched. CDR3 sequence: CASRGAGAYEQYF. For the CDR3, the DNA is TGCGCCAGCAGGGGAGCGGGAGCCTACGAGCAGTACTTC.

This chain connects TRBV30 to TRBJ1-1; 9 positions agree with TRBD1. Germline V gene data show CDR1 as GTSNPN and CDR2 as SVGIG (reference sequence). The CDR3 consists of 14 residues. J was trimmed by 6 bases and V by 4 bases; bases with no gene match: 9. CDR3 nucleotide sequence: TGTGCCTGGAATCACAGGGGGCGCCTCGCTGAAGCTTTCTTT. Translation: CAWNHRGRLAEAFF.

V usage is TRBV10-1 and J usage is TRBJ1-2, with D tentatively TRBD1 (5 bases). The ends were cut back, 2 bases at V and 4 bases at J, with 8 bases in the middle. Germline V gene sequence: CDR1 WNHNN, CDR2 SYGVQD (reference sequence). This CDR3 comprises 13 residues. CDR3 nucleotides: TGCGCCAGCAGTGAGGGACAATCCTATGGCTACACCTTC. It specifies CASSEGQSYGYTF.

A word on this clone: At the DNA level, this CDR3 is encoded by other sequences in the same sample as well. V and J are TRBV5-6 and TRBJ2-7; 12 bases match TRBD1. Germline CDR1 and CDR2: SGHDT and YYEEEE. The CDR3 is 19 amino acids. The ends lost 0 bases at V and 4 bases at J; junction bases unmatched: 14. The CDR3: CASSLEGVGTGGSLYEQYF. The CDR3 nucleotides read TGTGCCAGCAGCTTGGAAGGTGTTGGGACAGGGGGCAGCCTGTACGAGCAGTACTTC.

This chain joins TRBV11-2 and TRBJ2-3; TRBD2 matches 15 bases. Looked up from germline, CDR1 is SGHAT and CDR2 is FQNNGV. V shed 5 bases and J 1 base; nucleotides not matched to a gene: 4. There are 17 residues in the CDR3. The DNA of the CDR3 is TGTGCCAGCAGCCAGGGACTAGCGGGGGGCCGCACAGATACGCAGTATTTT. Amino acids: CASSQGLAGGRTDTQYF. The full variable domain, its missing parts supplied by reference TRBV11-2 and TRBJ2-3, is EAGVAQSPRYKIIEKRQSVAFWCNPISGHATLYWYQQILGQGPKLLIQFQNNGVVDDSQLPKDRFSAERLKGVDSTLKIQPAKLEDSAVYLCASSQGLAGGRTDTQYFGPGTRLTVL.

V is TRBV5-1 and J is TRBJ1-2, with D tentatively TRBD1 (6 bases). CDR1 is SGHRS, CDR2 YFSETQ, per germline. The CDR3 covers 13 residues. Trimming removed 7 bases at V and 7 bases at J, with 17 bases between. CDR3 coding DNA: TGCGCCAGCGGGACGGACAGCCTAGCTGGCTACACCTTC. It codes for CASGTDSLAGYTF.

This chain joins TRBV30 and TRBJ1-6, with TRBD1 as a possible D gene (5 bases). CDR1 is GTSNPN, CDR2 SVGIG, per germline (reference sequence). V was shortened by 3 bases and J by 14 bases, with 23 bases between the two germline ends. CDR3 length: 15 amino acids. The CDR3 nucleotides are TGTGCCTGGAGCCAAGACAGCCGAGAGGTTGGTACCCTCCACTTT. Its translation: CAWSQDSREVGTLHF.

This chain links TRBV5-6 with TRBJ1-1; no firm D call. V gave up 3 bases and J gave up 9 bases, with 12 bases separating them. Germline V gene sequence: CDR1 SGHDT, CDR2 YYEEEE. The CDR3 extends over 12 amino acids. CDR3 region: CASSSASGKAFF. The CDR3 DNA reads TGTGCCAGCAGCTCGGCCTCGGGGAAAGCTTTCTTT.

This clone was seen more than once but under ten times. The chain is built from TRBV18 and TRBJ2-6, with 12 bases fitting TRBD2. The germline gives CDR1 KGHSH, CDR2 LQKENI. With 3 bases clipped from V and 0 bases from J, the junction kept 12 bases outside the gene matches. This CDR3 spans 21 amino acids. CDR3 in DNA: TGTGCCAGCTCACCTACTTCCCTAGCGGGGGGGAAAATCTCTGGGGCCAACGTCCTGACTTTC. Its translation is CASSPTSLAGGKISGANVLTF.

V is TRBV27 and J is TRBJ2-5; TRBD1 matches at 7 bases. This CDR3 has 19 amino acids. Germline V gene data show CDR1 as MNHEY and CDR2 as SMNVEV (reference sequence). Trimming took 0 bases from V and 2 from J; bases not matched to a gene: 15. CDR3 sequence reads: CASSLSGLGQAGWQETQYF. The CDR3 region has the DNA TGTGCCAGCAGTTTATCGGGGCTAGGACAGGCTGGGTGGCAAGAGACCCAGTACTTC.

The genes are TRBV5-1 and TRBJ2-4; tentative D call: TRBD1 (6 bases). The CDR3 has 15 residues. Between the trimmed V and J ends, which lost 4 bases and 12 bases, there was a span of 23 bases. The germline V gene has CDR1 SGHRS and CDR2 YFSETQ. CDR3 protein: CASSRDNRVQDSQYF. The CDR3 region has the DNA TGCGCCAGCAGCCGGGACAATAGAGTTCAAGACAGTCAGTACTTC. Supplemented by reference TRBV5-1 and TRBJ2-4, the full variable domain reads KAGVTQTPRYLIKTRGQQVTLSCSPISGHRSVSWYQQTPGQGLQFLFEYFSETQRNKGNFPGRFSGRQFSNSRSEMNVSTLELGDSALYLCASSRDNRVQDSQYFGAGTRLSVL.

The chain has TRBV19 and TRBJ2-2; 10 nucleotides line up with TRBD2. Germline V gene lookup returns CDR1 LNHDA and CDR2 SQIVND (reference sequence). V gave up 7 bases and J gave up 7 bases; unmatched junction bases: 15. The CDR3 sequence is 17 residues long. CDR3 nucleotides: TGTGCCAGTACCCACCGGGTGTCTAGCGGGAGTCACGGGGAGCTGTTTTTT. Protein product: CASTHRVSSGSHGELFF. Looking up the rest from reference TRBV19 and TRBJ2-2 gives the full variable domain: DGGITQSPKYLFRKEGQNVTLSCEQNLNHDAMYWYRQDPGQGLRLIYYSQIVNDFQKGDIAEGYSVSREKKESFPLTVTSAQKNPTAFYLCASTHRVSSGSHGELFFGEGSRLTVL.

As DNA, the CDR3 is TGTGCCAGCAGCCATGGACAGGCGGCTCAGCCCCAGCATTTT. Its translation: CASSHGQAAQPQHF. The V gene is TRBV11-2, the J gene TRBJ1-5, with TRBD1 matching 7 bases. With V trimmed by 5 bases and J by 6 bases, 7 bases remained unmatched. Germline lookup yields CDR1 SGHAT and CDR2 FQNNGV. CDR3 length: 14 residues. Full variable domain (outside the CDR3, taken from reference TRBV11-2 and TRBJ1-5): EAGVAQSPRYKIIEKRQSVAFWCNPISGHATLYWYQQILGQGPKLLIQFQNNGVVDDSQLPKDRFSAERLKGVDSTLKIQPAKLEDSAVYLCASSHGQAAQPQHFGDGTRLSIL.

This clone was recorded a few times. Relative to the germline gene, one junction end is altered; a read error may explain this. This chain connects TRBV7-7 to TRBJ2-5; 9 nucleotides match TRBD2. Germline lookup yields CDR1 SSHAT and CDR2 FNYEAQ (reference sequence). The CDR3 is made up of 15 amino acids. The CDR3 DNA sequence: TGTGCTAGCAGCTTTAGCGGGGGAGTAGGAGAGACCCAGTACTTC. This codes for CASSFSGGVGETQYF.

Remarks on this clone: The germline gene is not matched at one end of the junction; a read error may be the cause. CDR3 residues: CSSSPGGVYGYTF. DNA of the CDR3: TGTTCCAGCAGCCCCGGGGGGGTGTATGGCTACACCTTC. J is TRBJ1-2 and V is TRBV7-9, with TRBD1 as a possible D gene (5 bases). The germline V gene has CDR1 SEHNR and CDR2 FQNEAQ (reference sequence). The CDR3 extends over 13 amino acids. Based on the CDR3 plus reference TRBV7-9 and TRBJ1-2, the full variable domain is DTGVSQNPRHKITKRGQNVTFRCDPISEHNRLYWYRQTLGQGPEFLTYFQNEAQLEKSRLLSDRFSAERPKGSFSTLEIQRTEQGDSAMYLCSSSPGGVYGYTFGSGTRLTVV.

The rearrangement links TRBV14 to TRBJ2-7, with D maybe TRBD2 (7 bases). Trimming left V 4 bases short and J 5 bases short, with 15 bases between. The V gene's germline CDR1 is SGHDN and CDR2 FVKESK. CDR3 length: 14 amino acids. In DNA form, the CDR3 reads TGTGCCAGCAGCCGGGGGGGGGCTCTTGACGAGCAGTACTTC. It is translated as CASSRGGALDEQYF.

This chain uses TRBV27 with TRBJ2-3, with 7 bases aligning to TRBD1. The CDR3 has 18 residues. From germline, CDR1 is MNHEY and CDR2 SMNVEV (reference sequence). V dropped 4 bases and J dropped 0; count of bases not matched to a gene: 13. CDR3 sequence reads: CASSSRDRTSPSTDTQYF. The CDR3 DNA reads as TGTGCCAGCAGTTCGAGGGACAGAACTTCCCCTAGCACAGATACGCAGTATTTT.

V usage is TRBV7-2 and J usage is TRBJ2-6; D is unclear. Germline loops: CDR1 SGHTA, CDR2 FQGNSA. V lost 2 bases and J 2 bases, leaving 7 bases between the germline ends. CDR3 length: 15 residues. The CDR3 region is CASSLFGPGANVLTF. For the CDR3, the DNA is TGTGCCAGCAGCTTATTTGGGCCTGGGGCCAACGTCCTGACTTTC.

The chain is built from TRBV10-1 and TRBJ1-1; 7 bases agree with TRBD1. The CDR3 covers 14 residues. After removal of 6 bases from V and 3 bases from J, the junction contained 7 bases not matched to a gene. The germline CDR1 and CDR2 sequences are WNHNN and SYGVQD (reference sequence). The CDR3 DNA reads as TGCGCCAGCAGCCAGGGGGGAGGAGACACTGAAGCTTTCTTT. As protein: CASSQGGGDTEAFF.

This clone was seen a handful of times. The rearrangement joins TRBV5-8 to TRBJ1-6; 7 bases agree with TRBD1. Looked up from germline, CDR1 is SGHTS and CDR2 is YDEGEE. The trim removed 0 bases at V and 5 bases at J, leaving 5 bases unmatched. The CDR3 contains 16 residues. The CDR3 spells CASSLDRGLHNSPLHF. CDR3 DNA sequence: TGTGCCAGCAGCTTGGACAGGGGACTCCATAATTCACCCCTCCACTTT.